This entry concerns a single T cell receptor (beta chain). Its antigen is unknown. The sample contains more than one DNA sequence encoding this CDR3. This table comes from immunoSEQ multiplex PCR, and its TCRdb copy is limited to in-frame clones, with some not included. The sample shows over 1.4 million clones, around 97% of them seen only once. The germline CDR1 and CDR2 sequences are KGHSH and LQKENI. Unmatched junction bases numbered 0, after V lost 3 bases and J lost 5 bases. This CDR3 has 13 amino acids. All participating donors were Caucasian adults from Nashville, Tennessee. Subsets obtained from CD4+ cells comprised CD45RA+ naive and CD45RA-negative memory cells. The data are from a study of shared clonotypes between healthy human individuals. Study-wide points: Measured sharing among donors was expected to vary with sequencing depth. Owing to a small donor count, the genetic and exposure-history diversity represented was limited.

The sequenced material came from naive CD4+ T cells sorted from blood. Subset of the sample: CD45RA+ positively selected. V and J are TRBV18 and TRBJ1-2; 10 bases line up with TRBD1. The receptor comes from a man aged 25 to 40 in good health. In nucleotides, the CDR3 is TGTGCCAGCTCACCGGGACAGGGGTATGGCTACACCTTC. Its translation: CASSPGQGYGYTF.